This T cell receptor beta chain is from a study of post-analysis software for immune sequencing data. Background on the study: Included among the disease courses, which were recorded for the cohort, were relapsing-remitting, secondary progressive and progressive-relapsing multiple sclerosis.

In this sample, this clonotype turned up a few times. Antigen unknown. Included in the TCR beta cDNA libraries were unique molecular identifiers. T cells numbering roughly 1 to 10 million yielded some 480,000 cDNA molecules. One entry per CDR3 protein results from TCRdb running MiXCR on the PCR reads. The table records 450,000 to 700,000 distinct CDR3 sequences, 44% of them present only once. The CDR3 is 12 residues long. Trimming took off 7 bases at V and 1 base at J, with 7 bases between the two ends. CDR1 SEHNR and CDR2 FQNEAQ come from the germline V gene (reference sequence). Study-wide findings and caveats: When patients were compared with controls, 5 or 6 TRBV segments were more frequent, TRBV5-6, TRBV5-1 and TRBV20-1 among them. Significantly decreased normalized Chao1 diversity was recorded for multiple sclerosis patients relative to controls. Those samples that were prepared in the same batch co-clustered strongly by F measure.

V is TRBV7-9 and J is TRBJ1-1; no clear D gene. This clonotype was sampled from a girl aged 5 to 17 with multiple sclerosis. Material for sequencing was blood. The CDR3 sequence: CASTLENTEAFF. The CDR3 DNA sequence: TGTGCCAGCACCCTGGAGAACACTGAAGCTTTCTTT.